This TCR beta chain was retrieved from a study of blood T cell repertoires in COVID-19. Study details: COVID-19 samples, acute and convalescent, were from the United States, Italy and Spain. PBMCs, B-cell-depleted T cells, or T cells were the source of the cDNA or gDNA that made up the material.

Germline CDR1 and CDR2: LNHDA and SQIVND (reference sequence). V shed 4 bases and J 1 base; nucleotides not matched to a gene: 4. This CDR3 comprises 15 residues. Authors' processing steps: Reference gene primer amplification in the assay estimated nucleated cell counts. Generated by immunoSEQ multiplex PCR, the TCRdb table keeps only in-frame clones and is missing some. D and trimming come from the DNA, and the V and J calls and clone size come from that table. The sample lists about 68,000 clones, around 86% occurring once. This TCR came from a man younger than 45 with acute or convalescent COVID-19. The chain combines TRBV19 with TRBJ2-5; 9 nucleotides agree with TRBD2. Sample: peripheral blood. The CDR3 here is CASSKREDPQETQYF. The CDR3 DNA follows: TGTGCCAGTAGTAAGCGGGAGGACCCCCAAGAGACCCAGTACTTC.